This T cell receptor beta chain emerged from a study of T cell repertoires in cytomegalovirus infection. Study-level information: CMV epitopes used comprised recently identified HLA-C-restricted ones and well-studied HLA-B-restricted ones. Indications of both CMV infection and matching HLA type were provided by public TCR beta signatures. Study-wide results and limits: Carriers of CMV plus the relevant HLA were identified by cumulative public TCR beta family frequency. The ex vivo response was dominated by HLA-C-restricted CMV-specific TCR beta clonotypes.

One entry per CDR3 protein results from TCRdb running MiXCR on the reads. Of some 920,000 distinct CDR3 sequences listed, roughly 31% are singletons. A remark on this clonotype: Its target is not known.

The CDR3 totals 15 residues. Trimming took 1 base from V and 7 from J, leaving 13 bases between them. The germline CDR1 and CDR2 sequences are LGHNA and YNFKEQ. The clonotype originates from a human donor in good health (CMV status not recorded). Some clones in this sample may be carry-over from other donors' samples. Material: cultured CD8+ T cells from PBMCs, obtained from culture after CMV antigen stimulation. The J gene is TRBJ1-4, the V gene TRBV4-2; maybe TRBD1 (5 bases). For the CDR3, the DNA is TGTGCCAGCAGCCAAGGATACTATCAGGGTGAAAAACTGTTTTTT. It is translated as CASSQGYYQGEKLFF.